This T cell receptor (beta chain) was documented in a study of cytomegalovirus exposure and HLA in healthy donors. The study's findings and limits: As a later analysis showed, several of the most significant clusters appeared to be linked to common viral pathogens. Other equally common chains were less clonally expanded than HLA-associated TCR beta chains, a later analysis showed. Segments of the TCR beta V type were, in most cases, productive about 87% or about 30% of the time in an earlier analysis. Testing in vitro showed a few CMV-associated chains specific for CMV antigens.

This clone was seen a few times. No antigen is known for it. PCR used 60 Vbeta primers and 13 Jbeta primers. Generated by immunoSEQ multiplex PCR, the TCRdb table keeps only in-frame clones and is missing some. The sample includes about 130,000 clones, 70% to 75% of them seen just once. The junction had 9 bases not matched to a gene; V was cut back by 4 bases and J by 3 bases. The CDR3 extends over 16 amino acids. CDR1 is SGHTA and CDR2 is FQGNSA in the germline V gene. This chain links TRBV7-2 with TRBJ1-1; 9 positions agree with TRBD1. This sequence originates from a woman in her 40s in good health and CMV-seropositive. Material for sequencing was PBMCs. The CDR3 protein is CASSSQPRTGDTEAFF. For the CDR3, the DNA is TGTGCCAGCAGCTCACAACCCCGGACAGGGGACACTGAAGCTTTCTTT.